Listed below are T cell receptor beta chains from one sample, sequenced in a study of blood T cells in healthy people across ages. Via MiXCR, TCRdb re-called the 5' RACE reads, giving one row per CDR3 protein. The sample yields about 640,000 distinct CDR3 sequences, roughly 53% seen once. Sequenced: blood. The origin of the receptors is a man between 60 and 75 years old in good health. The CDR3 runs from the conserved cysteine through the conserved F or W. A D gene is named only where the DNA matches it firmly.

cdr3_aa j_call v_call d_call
CASSLTGIGGYTF TRBJ1-2 TRBV3-1 .
CSVDPPGDRYF TRBJ2-5 TRBV29-1 .
CASSRQSQETQYF TRBJ2-5 TRBV9 .
CASSWGGSSYEQYF TRBJ2-7 TRBV6-5 TRBD2
CASSPGPTWDYGYTF TRBJ1-2 TRBV4-1 .
CASSLRLAGGDEQFF TRBJ2-1 TRBV7-2 TRBD2
CASSPGQGPGVPQYF TRBJ2-5 TRBV6-5 TRBD1
CSARTGFQETQYF TRBJ2-5 TRBV20-1 .
CASSPFRQGAIVETQYF TRBJ2-5 TRBV27 TRBD1
CATQENNEKLFF TRBJ1-4 TRBV2 .
CSAQTPSGGVNEQFF TRBJ2-1 TRBV20-1 TRBD2
CASSPTRGGYNEQYF . TRBV19 TRBD2
CSARPGFTNTGELFF TRBJ2-2 TRBV20-1 .
CASSAQGGPAGLKWPNEKLFF TRBJ1-4 TRBV4-1 .
CASSLGGSQTYEQYF . TRBV5-1 .
CASQTSTPPEQFF TRBJ2-1 TRBV27 .
CASRRPGRWETQYF TRBJ2-5 TRBV7-2 .
CASSQTRSETQYF TRBJ2-5 TRBV3-1 .
CASTFGPGGDGYTF TRBJ1-2 TRBV7-2 .
CASSWGLAGVSYEQYF TRBJ2-7 TRBV5-1 TRBD2
CASSLAAGGQGIWFF TRBJ2-1 TRBV5-1 TRBD2
CASSYSQGRGNQPQHF TRBJ1-5 TRBV6-2/TRBV6-3 .
CASSPEHNEQFF TRBJ2-1 TRBV18 .
CAISEGPAYQETQYF TRBJ2-5 TRBV10-3 .
CASSPGSLGEQYF TRBJ2-7 TRBV25-1 .
CASSLAGTDYNEQYF TRBJ2-7 TRBV5-1 TRBD1
CASSKDSAGPGGAFF TRBJ1-1 TRBV21-1 .
CASRMTSGGNYEQYF TRBJ2-7 TRBV6-5 TRBD2
CASSPRVAGPGDTQYF TRBJ2-3 TRBV2 TRBD2
CASSLGENIQYF TRBJ2-4 TRBV5-1 .
CSASILRGRGGRWLEQFF TRBJ2-1 TRBV20-1 TRBD2
CASSLGDYEQYF TRBJ2-7 TRBV28 .